This T cell receptor (beta chain) was recovered during a study of response to subunit inactivated influenza vaccine. Overall study results and limits: The authors suggested that every seasonal influenza vaccination recruits few new T cells.

Each CDR3 protein is one row after TCRdb ran MiXCR on the RT-PCR reads. The table lists a few hundred thousand distinct CDR3 sequences, 9% to 15% of them singletons. The CDR3 runs to 15 residues. V shed 3 bases, J shed 1 base, and the junction held 7 bases outside the gene matches. Germline V lookup: CDR1 SQVTM, CDR2 ANQGSEA. Turning to this clonotype: Its specificity is unknown.

The source was non-naive T cells sorted from PBMCs, collected about 14 days before vaccination. The clonotype originates from a man aged 45-65 years who received an inactivated influenza vaccine. The chain uses TRBV29-1 and TRBJ2-5, with 8 positions matching TRBD2. CDR3 in DNA: TGCAGCGTTGAGAGACTAGCGAAACCCCAAGAGACCCAGTACTTC. This translates into CSVERLAKPQETQYF.